This T cell receptor beta chain was found in a study of T cells after posttransplantation cyclophosphamide. Regarding this clone: Its antigen is not known.

Data came from immunoSEQ multiplex PCR; TCRdb stores just in-frame clones and leaves some out. The sample has some 20,000 clones, less than 98% seen once. The naive gate required viable CD3+CD4+ or CD3+CD8+ cells with CCR7+CD45RA+CD45RO-CD95-CD27+CD28+ phenotype. This related bone marrow graft donor gave peripheral blood on the day of marrow donation. Regarding the study as a whole: Blood and skin or GI T cell repertoires showed limited TRB overlap. Later blood repertoires were often dominated by clones from the donor CD8+ memory compartment.

Germline CDR1 reads MDHEN; CDR2 reads SYDVKM. The V end lost 4 bases, the J end lost 0 bases, and 13 bases lay between the germline ends. The CDR3 has 16 amino acids. The chain joins TRBV28 to TRBJ1-3, with D possibly matching TRBD1 (5 bases). The clonotype originates from a man aged 50 to 60 in good health, CMV-negative, and a related stem cell transplant donor. Sequencing was done on a sample of naive CD4+ T cells sorted from PBMCs. The CDR3 sequence: CASSSWGGSSGNTIYF. CDR3 nucleotides: TGTGCCAGCAGTTCCTGGGGGGGGAGCTCTGGAAACACCATATATTTT.